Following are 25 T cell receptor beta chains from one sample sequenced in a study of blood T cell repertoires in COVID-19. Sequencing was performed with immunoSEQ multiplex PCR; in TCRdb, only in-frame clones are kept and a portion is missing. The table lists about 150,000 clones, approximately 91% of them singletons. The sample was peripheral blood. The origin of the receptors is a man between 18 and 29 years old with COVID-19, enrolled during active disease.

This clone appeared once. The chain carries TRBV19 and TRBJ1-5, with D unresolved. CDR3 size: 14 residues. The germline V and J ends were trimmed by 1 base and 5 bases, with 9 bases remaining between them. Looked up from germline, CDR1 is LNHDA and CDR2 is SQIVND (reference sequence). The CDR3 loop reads CASSIGAAYQPQHF. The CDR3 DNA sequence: TGTGCCAGTAGTATAGGAGCAGCGTATCAGCCCCAGCATTTT.

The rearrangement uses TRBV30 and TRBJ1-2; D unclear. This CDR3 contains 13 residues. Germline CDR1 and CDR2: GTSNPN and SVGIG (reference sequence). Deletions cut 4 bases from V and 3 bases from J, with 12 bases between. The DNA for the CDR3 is TGTGCCTGGATAAGGCAGGAAGACTATGGCTACACCTTC. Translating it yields CAWIRQEDYGYTF.

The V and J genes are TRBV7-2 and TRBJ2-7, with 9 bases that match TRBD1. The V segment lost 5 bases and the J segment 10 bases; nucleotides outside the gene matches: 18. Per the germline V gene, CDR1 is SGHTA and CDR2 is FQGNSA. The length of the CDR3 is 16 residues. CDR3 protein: CASSRTSSGTGYSQYF. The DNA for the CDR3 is TGTGCCAGCAGCCGTACTTCCTCCGGGACAGGGTACTCACAGTACTTC. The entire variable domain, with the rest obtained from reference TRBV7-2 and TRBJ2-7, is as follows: GAGVSQSPSNKVTEKGKDVELRCDPISGHTALYWYRQSLGQGLEFLIYFQGNSAPDKSGLPSDRFSAERTGGSVSTLTIQRTQQEDSAVYLCASSRTSSGTGYSQYFGPGTRLTVT.

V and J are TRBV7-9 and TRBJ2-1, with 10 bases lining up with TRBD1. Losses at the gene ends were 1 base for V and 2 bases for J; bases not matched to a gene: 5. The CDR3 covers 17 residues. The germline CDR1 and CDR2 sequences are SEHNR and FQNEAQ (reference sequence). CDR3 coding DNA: TGTGCCAGCAGCTTAGAGCCCGGACAGGGGGCCTACAATGAGCAGTTCTTC. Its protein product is CASSLEPGQGAYNEQFF.

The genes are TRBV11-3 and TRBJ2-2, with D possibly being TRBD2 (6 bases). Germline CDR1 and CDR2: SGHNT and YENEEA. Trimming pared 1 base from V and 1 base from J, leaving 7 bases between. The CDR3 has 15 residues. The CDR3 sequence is CASSLGLGNTGELFF. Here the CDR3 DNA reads TGTGCCAGCAGCTTAGGACTAGGGAACACCGGGGAGCTGTTTTTT.

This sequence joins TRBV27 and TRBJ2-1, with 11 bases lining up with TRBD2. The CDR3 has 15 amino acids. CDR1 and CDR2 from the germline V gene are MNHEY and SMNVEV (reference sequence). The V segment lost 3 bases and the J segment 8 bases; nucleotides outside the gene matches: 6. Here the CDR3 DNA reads TGTGCCAGCAGTTTTACTAGCGGGAGAGGGGATGAGCAGTTCTTC. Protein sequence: CASSFTSGRGDEQFF.

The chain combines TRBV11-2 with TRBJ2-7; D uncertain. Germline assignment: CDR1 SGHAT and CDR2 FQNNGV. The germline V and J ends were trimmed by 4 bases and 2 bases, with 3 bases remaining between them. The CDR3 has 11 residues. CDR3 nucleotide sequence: TGTGCCAGCAGCTCCACCTACGAGCAGTACTTC. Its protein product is CASSSTYEQYF.

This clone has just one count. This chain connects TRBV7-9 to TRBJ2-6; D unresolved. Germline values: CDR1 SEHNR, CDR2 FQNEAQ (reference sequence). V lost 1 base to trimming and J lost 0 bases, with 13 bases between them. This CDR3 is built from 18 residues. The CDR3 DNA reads TGTGCCAGCAGCTTAGGTCTGCGTAAAATCTCTGGGGCCAACGTCCTGACTTTC. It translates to CASSLGLRKISGANVLTF.

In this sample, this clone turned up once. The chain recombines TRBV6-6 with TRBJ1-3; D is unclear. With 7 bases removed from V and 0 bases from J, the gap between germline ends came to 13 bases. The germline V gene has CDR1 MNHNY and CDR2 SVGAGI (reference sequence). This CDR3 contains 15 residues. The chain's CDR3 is CASTRTVSSGNTIYF. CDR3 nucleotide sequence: TGTGCCAGCACTCGAACGGTGTCCTCTGGAAACACCATATATTTT.

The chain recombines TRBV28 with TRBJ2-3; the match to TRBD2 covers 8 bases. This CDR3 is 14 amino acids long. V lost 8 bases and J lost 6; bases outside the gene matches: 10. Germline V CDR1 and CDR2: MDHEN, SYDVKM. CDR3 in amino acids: CASQNRGRLDTQYF. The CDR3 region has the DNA TGTGCCAGCCAGAATCGCGGGAGGTTGGATACGCAGTATTTT.

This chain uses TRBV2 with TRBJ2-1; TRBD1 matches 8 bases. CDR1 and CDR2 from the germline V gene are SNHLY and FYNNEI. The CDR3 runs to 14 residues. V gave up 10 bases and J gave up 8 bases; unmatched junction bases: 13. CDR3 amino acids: CATIGAGGNDEQFF. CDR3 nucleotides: TGTGCCACCATAGGGGCAGGGGGCAACGATGAGCAGTTCTTC.

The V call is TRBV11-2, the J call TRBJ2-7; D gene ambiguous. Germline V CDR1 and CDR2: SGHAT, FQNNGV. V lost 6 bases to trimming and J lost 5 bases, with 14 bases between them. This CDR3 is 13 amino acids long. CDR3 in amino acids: CASRTARVDEQYF. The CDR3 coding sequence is TGTGCCAGCAGAACCGCCCGGGTGGACGAGCAGTACTTC.

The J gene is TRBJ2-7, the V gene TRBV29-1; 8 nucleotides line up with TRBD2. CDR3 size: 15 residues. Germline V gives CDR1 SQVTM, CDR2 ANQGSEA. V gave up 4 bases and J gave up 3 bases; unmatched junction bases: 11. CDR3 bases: TGCAGCGTTGCCGGGCCGTTAGCGGGAAACTACGAGCAGTACTTC. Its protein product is CSVAGPLAGNYEQYF.

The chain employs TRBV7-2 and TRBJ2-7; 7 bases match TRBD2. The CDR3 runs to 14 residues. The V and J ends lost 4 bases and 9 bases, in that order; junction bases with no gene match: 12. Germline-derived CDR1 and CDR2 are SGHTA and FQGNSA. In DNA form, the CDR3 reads TGTGCCAGCAGCTCGGGACTAAGGATGGGGCGGCAGTACTTC. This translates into CASSSGLRMGRQYF.

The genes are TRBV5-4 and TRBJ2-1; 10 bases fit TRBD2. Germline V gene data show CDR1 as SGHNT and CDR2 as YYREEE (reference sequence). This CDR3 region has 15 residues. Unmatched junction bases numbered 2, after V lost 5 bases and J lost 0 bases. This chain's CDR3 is CASSTSGNSYNEQFF. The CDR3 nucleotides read TGTGCCAGCAGTACTAGCGGGAACTCCTACAATGAGCAGTTCTTC.

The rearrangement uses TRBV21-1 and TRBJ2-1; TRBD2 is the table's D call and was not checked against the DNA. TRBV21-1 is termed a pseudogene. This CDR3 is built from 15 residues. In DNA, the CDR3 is TGTGCCAGCAGCACCGGACTAGCGGGAATGAATGAGCAGTTCTTC. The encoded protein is CASSTGLAGMNEQFF.

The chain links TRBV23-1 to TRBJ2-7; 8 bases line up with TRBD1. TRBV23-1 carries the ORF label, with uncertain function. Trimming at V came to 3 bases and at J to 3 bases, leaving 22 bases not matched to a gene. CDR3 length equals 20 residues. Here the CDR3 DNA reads TGCGCCAGCAGTCAGCCAGAGGACAGGGCAGGGGTCTCGTTCGGCTACGAGCAGTACTTC. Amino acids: CASSQPEDRAGVSFGYEQYF.

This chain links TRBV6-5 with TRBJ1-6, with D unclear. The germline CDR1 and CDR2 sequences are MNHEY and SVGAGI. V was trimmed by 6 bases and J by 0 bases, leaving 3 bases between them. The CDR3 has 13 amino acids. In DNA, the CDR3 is TGTGCCAGCAGGCGCTCCTATAATTCACCCCTCCACTTT. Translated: CASRRSYNSPLHF.

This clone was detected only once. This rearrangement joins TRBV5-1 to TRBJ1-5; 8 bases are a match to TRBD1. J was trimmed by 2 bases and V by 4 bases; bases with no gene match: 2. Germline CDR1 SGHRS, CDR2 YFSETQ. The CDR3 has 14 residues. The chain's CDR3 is CASSVTGGNQPQHF. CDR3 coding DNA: TGCGCCAGCAGCGTGACAGGGGGCAATCAGCCCCAGCATTTT. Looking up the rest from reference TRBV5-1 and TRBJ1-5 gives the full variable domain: KAGVTQTPRYLIKTRGQQVTLSCSPISGHRSVSWYQQTPGQGLQFLFEYFSETQRNKGNFPGRFSGRQFSNSRSEMNVSTLELGDSALYLCASSVTGGNQPQHFGDGTRLSIL.

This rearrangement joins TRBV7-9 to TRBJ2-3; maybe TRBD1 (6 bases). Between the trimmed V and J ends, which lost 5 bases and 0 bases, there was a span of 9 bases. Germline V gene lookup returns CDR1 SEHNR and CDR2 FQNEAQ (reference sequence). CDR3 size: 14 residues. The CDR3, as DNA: TGTGCCAGCAGCCAAGGGGGTAGCACAGATACGCAGTATTTT. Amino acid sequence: CASSQGGSTDTQYF.

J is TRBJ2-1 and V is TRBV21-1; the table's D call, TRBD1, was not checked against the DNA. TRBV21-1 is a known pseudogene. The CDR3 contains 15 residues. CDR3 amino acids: CASSPTGESYNEQFF. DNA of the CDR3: TGTGCCAGCAGCCCGACAGGGGAGTCCTACAATGAGCAGTTCTTC.

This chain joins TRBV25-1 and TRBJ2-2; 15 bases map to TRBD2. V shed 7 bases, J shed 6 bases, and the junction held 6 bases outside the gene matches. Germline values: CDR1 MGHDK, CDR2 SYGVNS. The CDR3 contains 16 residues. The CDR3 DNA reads TGTGCCAGCACCGGACTAGCGGGAGGGCCGGCCGGGGAGCTGTTTTTT. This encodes CASTGLAGGPAGELFF.

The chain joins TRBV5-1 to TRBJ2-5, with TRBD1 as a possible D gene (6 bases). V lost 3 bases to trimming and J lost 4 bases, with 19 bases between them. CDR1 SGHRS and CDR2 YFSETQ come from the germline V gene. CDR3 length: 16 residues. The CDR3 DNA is TGCGCCAGCAGCTCCCGGACAGCAATAACAGGAGAGACCCAGTACTTC. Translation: CASSSRTAITGETQYF.

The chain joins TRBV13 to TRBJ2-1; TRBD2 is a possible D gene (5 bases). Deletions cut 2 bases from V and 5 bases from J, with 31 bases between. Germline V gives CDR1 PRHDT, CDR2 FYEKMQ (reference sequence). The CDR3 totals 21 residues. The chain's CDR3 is CASSLFYRWLATNEKHNEQFF. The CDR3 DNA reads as TGTGCCAGCAGCTTATTCTACAGATGGCTAGCAACGAATGAAAAGCACAATGAGCAGTTCTTC.

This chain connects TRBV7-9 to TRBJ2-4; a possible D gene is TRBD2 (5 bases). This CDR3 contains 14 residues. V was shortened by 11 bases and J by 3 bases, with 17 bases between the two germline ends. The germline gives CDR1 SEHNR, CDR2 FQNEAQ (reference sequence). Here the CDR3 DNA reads TGTGCCGCCTCTAGCCCACGGGGCAAAAACATTCAGTACTTC. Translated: CAASSPRGKNIQYF. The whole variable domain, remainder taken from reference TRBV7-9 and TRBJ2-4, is DTGVSQNPRHKITKRGQNVTFRCDPISEHNRLYWYRQTLGQGPEFLTYFQNEAQLEKSRLLSDRFSAERPKGSFSTLEIQRTEQGDSAMYLCAASSPRGKNIQYFGAGTRLSVL.